These 3 T cell receptor beta chains came from one sample sequenced in a study of cytomegalovirus exposure and HLA in healthy donors listed by TCRdb under 2017. The library came from the immunoSEQ multiplex PCR assay. For the multiplex PCR, a mixture combining 60 forward primers for TCR Vbeta segments and 13 reverse primers for TCR Jbeta segments was used. As stored in TCRdb, this immuneACCESS dataset retains in-frame rearrangements with V and J assigned. A fraction of the clones does not appear; measured against another copy, unresolved V genes explain less than half of the discrepancy, and the remainder lacks a known reason. For this sample there are roughly 150,000 clones; about a tenth appear just once. In total, the top ten clones hold 1.5% to 2% of the sample. Material for sequencing was PBMCs. Receptors were obtained from a male donor in good health and CMV-seronegative.

This clone was seen more than once but under ten times. The genes are TRBV19 and TRBJ2-2; 9 nucleotides match TRBD1. V dropped 3 bases and J dropped 3; count of bases not matched to a gene: 5. The CDR3 totals 16 residues. The germline V gene has CDR1 LNHDA and CDR2 SQIVND (reference sequence). CDR3 nucleotide sequence: TGTGCCAGTAGTATCGAACAGGGGGCTTACACCGGGGAGCTGTTTTTT. The encoded protein is CASSIEQGAYTGELFF.

The chain employs TRBV7-9 and TRBJ2-2; 7 bases fit TRBD1. Germline CDR1 SEHNR, CDR2 FQNEAQ (reference sequence). V trimming: 4 bases; J trimming: 3 bases; junction bases outside the gene matches: 5. CDR3 length: 15 amino acids. The CDR3 DNA is TGTGCCAGCAGCTACCGGGACAGTTACACCGGGGAGCTGTTTTTT. Protein sequence: CASSYRDSYTGELFF. The full variable domain, in which reference TRBV7-9 and TRBJ2-2 provide the parts outside the CDR3, is DTGVSQNPRHKITKRGQNVTFRCDPISEHNRLYWYRQTLGQGPEFLTYFQNEAQLEKSRLLSDRFSAERPKGSFSTLEIQRTEQGDSAMYLCASSYRDSYTGELFFGEGSRLTVL.

This clone was seen a handful of times. The chain links TRBV7-6 to TRBJ1-1; 8 bases align to TRBD1. This CDR3 is built from 16 residues. Germline CDR1 and CDR2: SGHVS and FNYEAQ. The ends lost 1 base at V and 4 bases at J; junction bases unmatched: 8. The CDR3 sequence: CASSLGGQGAFTEAFF. In DNA form, the CDR3 reads TGTGCCAGCAGCTTAGGGGGGCAGGGGGCATTCACTGAAGCTTTCTTT. Drawing the rest from reference TRBV7-6 and TRBJ1-1, the complete variable domain is GAGVSQSPRYKVTKRGQDVALRCDPISGHVSLYWYRQALGQGPEFLTYFNYEAQQDKSGLPNDRFSAERPEGSISTLTIQRTEQRDSAMYRCASSLGGQGAFTEAFFGQGTRLTVV.